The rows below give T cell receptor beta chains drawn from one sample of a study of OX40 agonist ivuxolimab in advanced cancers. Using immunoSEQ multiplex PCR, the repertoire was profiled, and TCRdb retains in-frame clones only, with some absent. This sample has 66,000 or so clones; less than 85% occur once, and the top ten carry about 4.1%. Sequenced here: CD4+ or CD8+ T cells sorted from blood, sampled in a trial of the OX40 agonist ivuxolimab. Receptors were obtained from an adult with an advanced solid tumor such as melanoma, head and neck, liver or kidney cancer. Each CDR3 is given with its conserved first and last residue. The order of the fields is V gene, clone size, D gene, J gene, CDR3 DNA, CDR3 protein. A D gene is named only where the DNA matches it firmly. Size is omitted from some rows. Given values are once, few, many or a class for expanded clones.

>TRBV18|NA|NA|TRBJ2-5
TGTGCCAGCTCACCACGGGCAGTTGGGACCCAGTACTTC
CASSPRAVGTQYF
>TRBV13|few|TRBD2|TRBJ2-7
TGTGCCAGCAGCTTACGGGCTAGCGGAGGTTACGAGCAGTACTTC
CASSLRASGGYEQYF
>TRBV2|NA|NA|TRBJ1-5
TGTGCCAGCAGTGTCGCAGACTTAGGGCAGCCCCAGCATTTT
CASSVADLGQPQHF
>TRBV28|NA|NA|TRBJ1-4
TGTGCCAGCAGTTTTCAGGGCGCCGATGAAAAACTGTTTTTT
CASSFQGADEKLFF
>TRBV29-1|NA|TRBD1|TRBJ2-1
TGCAGCGGGTTGACAGGGGGGCGGAATGAGCAGTTCTTC
CSGLTGGRNEQFF
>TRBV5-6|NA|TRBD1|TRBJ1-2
TGTGCCAGCAGCTTGGGACAGGGCGGCTACACCTTC
CASSLGQGGYTF
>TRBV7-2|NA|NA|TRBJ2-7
TGTGCCTTACGTCGGCGAACCTCCTACGAGCAGTACTTC
CALRRRTSYEQYF
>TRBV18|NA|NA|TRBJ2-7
TGTGCCAGCTCACCGGGGGGAGACAGAAACGAGCAGTACTTC
CASSPGGDRNEQYF
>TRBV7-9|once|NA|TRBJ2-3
TGTGCCAGCAGCTTAGCGGGGGGCGAGGATACGCAGTATTTT
CASSLAGGEDTQYF
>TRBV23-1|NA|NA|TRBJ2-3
TGCGCCAGCAGTCGTGAGGGGCCCTACACAGATACGCAGTATTTT
CASSREGPYTDTQYF
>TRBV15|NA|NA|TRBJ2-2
TGTGCCACAGGAAAGGAAAAAGTCGGGGAGCTGTTTTTT
CATGKEKVGELFF
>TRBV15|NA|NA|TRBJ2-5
TGTGCCACCAGCAGAGAACGGCATGCAGAGACCCAGTACTTC
CATSRERHAETQYF
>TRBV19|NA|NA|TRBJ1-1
TGTGCCAGTAGTTCTTCATGGGGCGCCGGCGGCACTGAAGCTTTCTTT
CASSSSWGAGGTEAFF
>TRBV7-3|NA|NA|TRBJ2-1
TGTGCCAGCAGCTTAACAGGGGCGCCCTACAATGAGCAGTTCTTC
CASSLTGAPYNEQFF
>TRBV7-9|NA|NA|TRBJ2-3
TGTGCCAGCAGACCCTCGAGGTCGCTACTCACAGATACGCAGTATTTT
CASRPSRSLLTDTQYF
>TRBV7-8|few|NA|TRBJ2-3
TGTGCCAGCAGCCCCAGAGCCCCCCGGGGCTCCAGCACAGATACGCAGTATTTT
CASSPRAPRGSSTDTQYF
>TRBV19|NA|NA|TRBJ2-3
TGTGCCAGTAGTGTCGAGGCAGGGCGCACAGATACGCAGTATTTT
CASSVEAGRTDTQYF
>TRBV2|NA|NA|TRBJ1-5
TGTGCCAGCAGGGGCAACAGTGGGGGTCAGCCCCAGCATTTT
CASRGNSGGQPQHF
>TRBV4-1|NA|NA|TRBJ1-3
TGCGCCAGCAGCCAAGATGGTGGAAACACCATATATTTT
CASSQDGGNTIYF
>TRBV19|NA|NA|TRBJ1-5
TGTGCCAGTAGTTCCACCTCCAGGGGTAGCAATCAGCCCCAGCATTTT
CASSSTSRGSNQPQHF
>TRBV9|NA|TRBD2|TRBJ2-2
TGTGCCAGCAGCCCTCGACTAGCGGCGAACACCGGGGAGCTGTTTTTT
CASSPRLAANTGELFF
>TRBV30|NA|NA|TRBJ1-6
TGTGCCTGGAGTGTACGCGGGGGTGTGGGTAATTCACCCCTCCACTTT
CAWSVRGGVGNSPLHF
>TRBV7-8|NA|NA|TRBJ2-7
TGTGCCAGCAGCTTAAGGGAGACCTACGAGCAGTACTTC
CASSLRETYEQYF
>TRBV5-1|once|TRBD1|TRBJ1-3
TGCGCCAGCAGCCCCTTAAGGGGGCCGGGAAACACCATATATTTT
CASSPLRGPGNTIYF
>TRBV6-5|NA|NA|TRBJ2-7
TGTGCCAGCAGTTATCGGTGGACCCCCTACGAGCAGTACTTC
CASSYRWTPYEQYF
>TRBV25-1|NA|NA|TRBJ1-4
TGTGCCAGCAATACCGGGCCCTACTCGGAAAAACTGTTTTTT
CASNTGPYSEKLFF